This is a list of T cell receptor beta chains from one sample in a study of blood T cell repertoires in COVID-19. Data came from immunoSEQ multiplex PCR; TCRdb stores just in-frame clones and leaves some out. The data show some 170,000 clones, approximately 80% seen once. Sequenced sample: peripheral blood. These receptors all come from a woman between 50 and 59 years old with active or convalescent COVID-19. The CDR3 runs from the conserved cysteine through the conserved F or W. Fields, in order: D gene, V gene, clone size, J gene, CDR3 protein, CDR3 DNA. The D gene is left open where the match is weak. Size is omitted from some rows. Given values are once, few, many or a class for expanded clones.

d_call: TRBD1; v_call: TRBV2; clone_size: .; j_call: TRBJ1-2; cdr3_aa: CASSDPQTGRIYGYTF; cdr3_nt: TGTGCCAGCAGTGACCCCCAGACAGGGAGGATCTATGGCTACACCTTC
d_call: .; v_call: TRBV28; clone_size: .; j_call: TRBJ2-7; cdr3_aa: CASSTHREEQYF; cdr3_nt: TGTGCCAGCAGTACACACAGGGAGGAGCAGTACTTC
d_call: TRBD2; v_call: TRBV6-2/TRBV6-3; clone_size: .; j_call: TRBJ2-2; cdr3_aa: CASSRSGGANTGELFF; cdr3_nt: TGTGCCAGCAGTAGGAGCGGGGGGGCGAACACCGGGGAGCTGTTTTTT
d_call: .; v_call: TRBV5-6; clone_size: many; j_call: TRBJ1-1; cdr3_aa: CASSLGREAVNTEAFF; cdr3_nt: TGTGCCAGCAGCTTGGGCAGGGAGGCGGTGAACACTGAAGCTTTCTTT
d_call: TRBD2; v_call: TRBV5-6; clone_size: .; j_call: TRBJ2-1; cdr3_aa: CASSMGGRVFNEQFF; cdr3_nt: TGTGCCAGCAGCATGGGAGGGAGGGTTTTCAATGAGCAGTTCTTC
d_call: .; v_call: TRBV10-3; clone_size: .; j_call: TRBJ1-5; cdr3_aa: CAISESAFSNQPQHF; cdr3_nt: TGTGCCATCAGTGAGTCGGCATTTAGCAATCAGCCCCAGCATTTT
d_call: TRBD2; v_call: TRBV9; clone_size: .; j_call: TRBJ2-3; cdr3_aa: CASSVVLAGGTDTQYF; cdr3_nt: TGTGCCAGCAGCGTAGTTCTAGCGGGGGGGACAGATACGCAGTATTTT
d_call: .; v_call: TRBV4-1; clone_size: medium-sized; j_call: TRBJ2-7; cdr3_aa: CASSPAGQLWDEQYF; cdr3_nt: TGCGCCAGCAGCCCCGCGGGACAGTTGTGGGACGAGCAGTACTTC
d_call: .; v_call: TRBV7-3; clone_size: .; j_call: TRBJ2-5; cdr3_aa: CASSLQETQYF; cdr3_nt: TGTGCCAGCAGCCTACAAGAGACCCAGTACTTC
d_call: TRBD1; v_call: TRBV29-1; clone_size: .; j_call: TRBJ1-4; cdr3_aa: CSVEGAGGIRGTNEKLFF; cdr3_nt: TGCAGCGTTGAAGGGGCAGGGGGGATTCGAGGAACTAATGAAAAACTGTTTTTT
d_call: .; v_call: TRBV25-1; clone_size: .; j_call: TRBJ2-1; cdr3_aa: CASSESVGGTDDNEQFF; cdr3_nt: TGTGCCAGCAGTGAATCGGTCGGAGGGACAGATGACAATGAGCAGTTCTTC
d_call: .; v_call: TRBV21-1; clone_size: few; j_call: TRBJ2-1; cdr3_aa: CASSHTSEYNEQFF; cdr3_nt: TGTGCCAGCAGCCATACTAGCGAGTACAATGAGCAGTTCTTC
d_call: .; v_call: TRBV5-1; clone_size: .; j_call: TRBJ1-2; cdr3_aa: CASGTPERVRGYTF; cdr3_nt: TGCGCCAGCGGAACACCTGAGAGGGTGCGGGGCTACACCTTC
d_call: TRBD1; v_call: TRBV30; clone_size: .; j_call: TRBJ2-6; cdr3_aa: CAWSDTGQGGFTGANVLTF; cdr3_nt: TGTGCCTGGAGTGACACGGGACAGGGGGGGTTTACTGGGGCCAACGTCCTGACTTTC
d_call: .; v_call: TRBV19; clone_size: .; j_call: TRBJ1-1; cdr3_aa: CASSPSGIEAFF; cdr3_nt: TGTGCCAGTAGTCCCTCAGGGATCGAAGCTTTCTTT
d_call: .; v_call: TRBV7-2; clone_size: .; j_call: TRBJ1-2; cdr3_aa: CASSLGLLSGGYTF; cdr3_nt: TGTGCCAGCAGCTTGGGCCTATTATCCGGTGGCTACACCTTC
d_call: TRBD1; v_call: TRBV29-1; clone_size: once; j_call: TRBJ1-3; cdr3_aa: CSGTGAARGNTIYF; cdr3_nt: TGCAGCGGGACAGGGGCCGCCCGGGGAAACACCATATATTTT
d_call: .; v_call: TRBV7-2; clone_size: .; j_call: TRBJ2-1; cdr3_aa: CASTSRGGIEQFF; cdr3_nt: TGTGCCAGCACCTCCCGGGGCGGGATCGAGCAGTTCTTC
d_call: TRBD1; v_call: TRBV5-6; clone_size: few; j_call: TRBJ1-4; cdr3_aa: CASSSPRQGANEKLFF; cdr3_nt: TGTGCCAGCAGCTCTCCCCGACAGGGGGCAAATGAAAAACTGTTTTTT
d_call: TRBD2; v_call: TRBV29-1; clone_size: few; j_call: TRBJ2-5; cdr3_aa: CSTQGLAGKETQYF; cdr3_nt: TGCAGCACCCAAGGGCTAGCGGGGAAAGAGACCCAGTACTTC
d_call: TRBD1; v_call: TRBV11-2; clone_size: .; j_call: TRBJ2-2; cdr3_aa: CASSQQGENTGELFF; cdr3_nt: TGTGCCAGCAGTCAACAGGGGGAGAACACCGGGGAGCTGTTTTTT
d_call: .; v_call: TRBV5-6; clone_size: .; j_call: TRBJ1-1; cdr3_aa: CASSTPVIWGQNTEAFF; cdr3_nt: TGTGCCAGCAGCACCCCCGTGATTTGGGGCCAGAACACTGAAGCTTTCTTT
d_call: TRBD1; v_call: TRBV28; clone_size: .; j_call: TRBJ2-3; cdr3_aa: CASSLPGRGSDTQYF; cdr3_nt: TGTGCCAGCAGCCTCCCCGGCAGGGGGTCAGATACGCAGTATTTT
d_call: .; v_call: TRBV4-3; clone_size: once; j_call: TRBJ1-4; cdr3_aa: CASSQDLMGLANEKLFF; cdr3_nt: TGCGCCAGCAGCCAAGATTTGATGGGGCTGGCTAATGAAAAACTGTTTTTT